The clone carrying this TCR beta chain was detected only a few times. Repertoires were generated with immunoSEQ multiplex PCR, while TCRdb's copy carries only in-frame clones and drops some. The sample holds some 54,000 clones; over 70% are singletons and the top ten take roughly 4.5%. Germline-derived CDR1 and CDR2 are LNHDA and SQIVND (reference sequence). This CDR3 is 13 amino acids long. V was cut by 1 base and J by 1 base, with 4 bases left in between. The sample is drawn from a study of OX40 agonist ivuxolimab in advanced cancers. Sequenced material: CD4+ or CD8+ T cells sorted from blood, taken in a trial of the OX40 agonist ivuxolimab. The receptor's source is an adult with an advanced solid tumor such as melanoma, head and neck, liver or kidney cancer. V is TRBV19 and J is TRBJ1-1, with D unresolved. CDR3 amino acids: CASSIGQNTEAFF. The CDR3 coding sequence is TGTGCCAGTAGTATAGGACAGAACACTGAAGCTTTCTTT.